This record covers a single TCR beta chain. Looked up from germline, CDR1 is SGHRS and CDR2 is YFSETQ. CDR3 length: 11 amino acids. With 10 bases removed from V and 3 bases from J, the gap between germline ends came to 11 bases. The sample is drawn from a study of blood T cells in healthy people across ages. Whenever a sample was processed, at least 6 million PBMCs were isolated. The extraction recovered at least 6 micrograms of total RNA per sample. Through a sample-barcoded 5' primer and a J-beta primer mix, a second PCR was run for roughly 7 to 12 cycles. Per-sample output comprised a minimum of 2.5 million paired-end reads containing CDR3. One entry per CDR3 protein results from TCRdb running MiXCR on the 5' RACE reads. Of approximately 600,000 distinct CDR3 sequences listed, approximately 59% are singletons.

The origin of this receptor is a man between 60 and 70 years old in good health. The sample consisted of blood. The V and J genes are TRBV5-1 and TRBJ2-7; D is possibly TRBD1 (5 bases). CDR3: CAVGADYEQYF. The CDR3 coding sequence is TGCGCCGTTGGGGCGGACTACGAGCAGTACTTC.